Listed below are T cell receptor beta chains from one sample, sequenced in a study of early T cells in non-severe SARS-CoV-2 infection. From the 5' RACE reads, TCRdb called clonotypes with MiXCR, one entry per CDR3 protein. The sample has 90,000 to 120,000 distinct CDR3 sequences; over 10% are singletons. Sequencing was done on a sample of whole blood. These receptors came from an adult who was a healthcare worker with PCR-confirmed SARS-CoV-2 infection or an uninfected control (not recorded which). Each CDR3 is given with its conserved first and last residue. A D gene is named only where the DNA matches it firmly. Expanded clones are given a class, and other clones once, few, many or no size at all.

j_call,d_call,clone_size,v_call,cdr3_aa,cdr3_nt
TRBJ1-2,.,few,TRBV10-3,CAISDLGVYGYTF,TGTGCCATCAGTGATTTAGGGGTGTATGGCTACACCTTC
TRBJ1-5,.,many,TRBV19,CASSIVGSNQPQHF,TGTGCCAGTAGTATAGTGGGAAGCAATCAGCCCCAGCATTTT
TRBJ2-5,.,many,TRBV7-6,CVTWGDGETQYF,TGTGTCACCTGGGGGGACGGGGAGACCCAGTACTTC
TRBJ2-1,.,many,TRBV27,CASSLFSRPTIYNEQFF,TGTGCCAGCAGTTTATTTTCGAGGCCGACCATCTACAATGAGCAGTTCTTC
TRBJ1-2,.,.,TRBV3-1,CASSQVAEGGYTF,TGTGCCAGCAGCCAAGTGGCGGAGGGAGGCTACACCTTC
TRBJ2-5,.,.,TRBV18,CASSPPSAETQYF,TGTGCCAGCTCACCACCTAGCGCGGAGACCCAGTACTTC
TRBJ2-7,.,many,TRBV3-1,CASSRLDSLEQYF,TGTGCCAGCAGCCGGCTGGACAGCCTCGAGCAGTACTTC
TRBJ2-7,TRBD2,few,TRBV5-1,CASSPAGASGGYEQYF,TGCGCCAGCAGCCCGGCCGGGGCTAGCGGGGGTTACGAGCAGTACTTC
TRBJ1-2,TRBD1,.,TRBV20-1,CSARLDRAYGYTF,TGCAGTGCTAGACTAGACAGGGCCTATGGCTACACCTTC
TRBJ2-1,.,.,TRBV28,CASSSSWAGNEQFF,TGTGCCAGCAGTTCTAGCTGGGCGGGGAATGAGCAGTTCTTC
TRBJ2-7,.,few,TRBV5-1,CASSLDESYSYEQYF,TGCGCCAGCAGCTTGGACGAATCCTACTCCTACGAGCAGTACTTC
TRBJ2-2,.,.,TRBV14,CASSWLPNTGELFF,TGTGCCAGCAGCTGGCTACCGAACACCGGGGAGCTGTTTTTT
TRBJ2-7,.,.,TRBV2,CASSGPDSSYEQYF,TGTGCCAGCAGTGGGCCCGACAGCTCCTACGAGCAGTACTTC
TRBJ1-6,.,many,TRBV28,CASRSRTLGVSPLHF,TGTGCCAGCAGAAGCAGGACCTTAGGGGTTTCACCCCTCCACTTT
TRBJ2-2,TRBD1,few,TRBV25-1,CASSARQGPGELFF,TGTGCCAGCAGTGCCCGACAGGGCCCCGGGGAGCTGTTTTTT
TRBJ1-5,.,.,TRBV7-2,CASRSGVNQPQHF,TGTGCCAGCAGGTCGGGCGTCAATCAGCCCCAGCATTTT
TRBJ2-3,TRBD1,many,TRBV9,CASSVATGGRTDTQYF,TGTGCCAGCAGCGTAGCCACAGGGGGCCGCACAGATACGCAGTATTTT
TRBJ1-2,.,few,TRBV28,CASSLPAGGTTNYGYTF,TGTGCCAGCAGTCTTCCAGCCGGGGGCACAACTAACTATGGCTACACCTTC
TRBJ2-5,TRBD1,many,TRBV11-2,CASRRDRNQETQYF,TGTGCCAGCAGACGGGACAGGAACCAAGAGACCCAGTACTTC
TRBJ1-5,.,few,TRBV20-1,CSAREGQGGQPQHF,TGCAGTGCTAGAGAAGGCCAGGGTGGGCAGCCCCAGCATTTT
TRBJ2-3,TRBD2,few,TRBV12-3/TRBV12-4,CASSPAGLAGSTDTQYF,TGTGCCAGCAGTCCGGCTGGACTAGCGGGGAGCACAGATACGCAGTATTTT
TRBJ2-3,.,.,TRBV29-1,CSVVTGTDTQYF,TGCAGCGTTGTGACAGGCACAGATACGCAGTATTTT
TRBJ1-1,.,few,TRBV3-1,CASSQQTGNTEAFF,TGTGCCAGCAGCCAACAGACAGGGAACACTGAAGCTTTCTTT
TRBJ1-5,.,few,TRBV2,CASSEGRTNQPQHF,TGTGCCAGCAGTGAAGGCAGAACAAATCAGCCCCAGCATTTT
TRBJ2-7,TRBD2,.,TRBV2,CASKGTSDSYEQYF,TGTGCCAGCAAGGGTACTAGCGACTCCTACGAGCAGTACTTC
TRBJ2-7,.,.,TRBV11-2,CASSPGSVSRDEQYF,TGTGCCAGCAGCCCAGGATCCGTCTCTCGGGACGAGCAGTACTTC
TRBJ1-5,TRBD1,.,TRBV6-2/TRBV6-3,CASSYPEGARNDQPQHF,TGTGCCAGCAGTTACCCGGAGGGGGCACGGAATGATCAGCCCCAGCATTTT
TRBJ1-2,.,.,TRBV29-1,CSVVGNYNYGYTF,TGCAGCGTTGTGGGCAACTACAACTATGGCTACACCTTC
TRBJ2-7,TRBD2,.,TRBV10-3,CAISESHSGTSGFKSSYEQYF,TGTGCCATCAGTGAGTCCCACTCCGGGACTAGCGGTTTTAAAAGCTCCTACGAGCAGTACTTC